The 9 T cell receptor beta chains below come from one sample, sequenced in a study of radiation and T cells in renal cell carcinoma. This table comes from immunoSEQ multiplex PCR, and its TCRdb copy is limited to in-frame clones, with some not included. The data hold 70,000 or so clones, with 82% observed a single time. Noted time point: blood 2 weeks post-SBRT. Stated treatment: 15 Gy SBRT to primary tumor, nephrectomy 4 weeks later. Sample: blood, taken from a patient whose treatment included radiotherapy and nephrectomy. Source of these receptors: a man aged 55 to 69 with renal cell carcinoma.

The rearrangement links TRBV5-1 to TRBJ1-2, with D perhaps TRBD1 (5 bases). The length of the CDR3 is 14 residues. V was shortened by 0 bases and J by 3 bases, with 9 bases between the two germline ends. Germline V gene sequence: CDR1 SGHRS, CDR2 YFSETQ. The CDR3 sequence is CASSLGGGDYGYTF. The CDR3 coding sequence is TGCGCCAGCAGCTTGGGGGGCGGTGACTATGGCTACACCTTC.

The gene calls are TRBV4-1 and TRBJ1-1; D is perhaps TRBD1 (5 bases). This CDR3 region has 17 residues. In germline, CDR1 is MGHRA, CDR2 YSYEKL. Trimming took 1 base from V and 0 from J, leaving 15 bases between them. CDR3 DNA sequence: TGCGCCAGCAGCCAAGCCTTGAGCGGGGGTCTGAACACTGAAGCTTTCTTT. This codes for CASSQALSGGLNTEAFF.

This clone was seen once. The chain recombines TRBV6-6 with TRBJ2-7; D gene unclear. The V end lost 5 bases, the J end lost 2 bases, and 10 bases lay between the germline ends. Germline V lookup: CDR1 MNHNY, CDR2 SVGAGI (reference sequence). The CDR3 is 13 amino acids. The CDR3 spells CASSRLGTYEQYF. DNA of the CDR3: TGTGCCAGCAGTCGACTGGGAACCTACGAGCAGTACTTC.

V and J are TRBV5-1 and TRBJ1-5; D is unresolved. This CDR3 region has 14 residues. CDR1 is SGHRS and CDR2 is YFSETQ in the germline V gene. V lost 3 bases, J lost 2 bases, and 9 bases lay in between. The CDR3 loop reads CASSSDGRNQPQHF. CDR3 coding DNA: TGCGCCAGCAGCTCGGACGGACGCAATCAGCCCCAGCATTTT.

This clone appeared a single time. The same CDR3 is also encoded by other DNA sequences in this sample. This rearrangement joins TRBV27 to TRBJ2-3; TRBD2 might be the D (5 bases). V lost 3 bases to trimming and J lost 2 bases, with 9 bases between them. Germline V gene sequence: CDR1 MNHEY, CDR2 SMNVEV (reference sequence). The CDR3 consists of 14 residues. CDR3 sequence (DNA): TGTGCCAGCAGTTTGACTAAAGCCACAGATACGCAGTATTTT. It is translated as CASSLTKATDTQYF.

The CDR3 reads CASAGPSGRGYNEQFF. CDR3 DNA: TGTGCTAGTGCCGGTCCTAGCGGGAGGGGGTACAATGAGCAGTTCTTC. The chain joins TRBV12-5 to TRBJ2-1, with 12 bases matching TRBD2. The CDR3 contains 16 residues. CDR1 and CDR2 (germline): LGHNT, FRNRAP. With V trimmed by 7 bases and J by 4 bases, 8 bases remained unmatched. Based on the CDR3 plus reference TRBV12-5 and TRBJ2-1, the full variable domain is DARVTQTPRHKVTEMGQEVTMRCQPILGHNTVFWYRQTMMQGLELLAYFRNRAPLDDSGMPKDRFSAEMPDATLATLKIQPSEPRDSAVYFCASAGPSGRGYNEQFFGPGTRLTVL.

V gene TRBV19 combines with J gene TRBJ1-2, with D perhaps TRBD1 (6 bases). Germline-derived CDR1 and CDR2 are LNHDA and SQIVND (reference sequence). V gave up 4 bases and J gave up 2 bases, with 14 bases separating them. The CDR3 contains 15 residues. The CDR3 DNA sequence: TGTGCCAGTAGTAAGAGACAGGACCCAAACTATGGCTACACCTTC. Its protein is CASSKRQDPNYGYTF. Drawing the rest from reference TRBV19 and TRBJ1-2, the complete variable domain is DGGITQSPKYLFRKEGQNVTLSCEQNLNHDAMYWYRQDPGQGLRLIYYSQIVNDFQKGDIAEGYSVSREKKESFPLTVTSAQKNPTAFYLCASSKRQDPNYGYTFGSGTRLTVV.

J is TRBJ2-5 and V is TRBV27; 9 bases map to TRBD1. This CDR3 is 13 amino acids long. Germline V lookup: CDR1 MNHEY, CDR2 SMNVEV (reference sequence). V lost 4 bases to trimming and J lost 6 bases; unmatched junction nucleotides: 3. The CDR3 protein is CASSSGTGKTQYF. The DNA for the CDR3 is TGTGCCAGCAGTTCCGGGACAGGGAAGACCCAGTACTTC.

The chain uses TRBV10-3 and TRBJ2-2; D not certain. Germline CDR1 ENHRY, CDR2 SYGVKD. This CDR3 region has 17 residues. The V end lost 0 bases, the J end lost 0 bases, and 11 bases lay between the germline ends. The CDR3 sequence: CAISESRSHSNTGELFF. The CDR3, as DNA: TGTGCCATCAGTGAGTCCAGAAGCCATTCGAACACCGGGGAGCTGTTTTTT.